One sample yielded the 15 T cell receptor beta chains listed below, sequenced in a study of identical twins. TCRdb fed the 5' RACE reads into MiXCR, producing one record per CDR3 protein. The sample yields 1.5 million to 2 million distinct CDR3 sequences, under 35% seen once. Sequencing was carried out using cord blood. These receptors were taken from a newborn girl in good health.

The sample holds many counts of this clonotype. The CDR3 nucleotides read TGTGCCAGCAGTTTAGCTATTGAGACCCAGTACTTC. It specifies CASSLAIETQYF. This chain links TRBV28 with TRBJ2-5; D gene ambiguous. Germline CDR1 reads MDHEN; CDR2 reads SYDVKM. V was cut by 2 bases and J by 5 bases, with 6 bases left in between. The length of the CDR3 is 12 residues.

On this clonotype itself: Given a much more abundant clone one base away, this may be a read error. V and J are TRBV12-3 or TRBV12-4 and TRBJ2-1; weak D call: TRBD2 (6 bases). CDR3 length: 13 residues. Trimming shortened V by 4 bases and J by 6 bases, and 10 bases separated the two germline ends. The CDR3 loop is CASSSATSNEQFF. CDR3 in DNA: TGTGCCAGCAGTTCGGCGACTAGCAATGAGCAGTTCTTC.

The sample holds a few counts of this clonotype. The rearrangement links TRBV4-2 to TRBJ2-2; D is unclear. The length of the CDR3 is 15 residues. Germline V gives CDR1 LGHNA, CDR2 YNFKEQ. Between the trimmed V and J ends, which lost 1 base and 6 bases, there was a span of 12 bases. The CDR3 spells CASSQALVDPGELFF. The CDR3 bases are TGTGCCAGCAGCCAAGCGCTAGTTGATCCCGGGGAGCTGTTTTTT.

This chain uses TRBV28 with TRBJ2-6; D not certain. This CDR3 has 15 residues. The V and J ends lost 6 bases and 1 base respectively, with 10 bases between them. Per germline, CDR1 MDHEN and CDR2 SYDVKM. The DNA of the CDR3 is TGTGCCAGCAGGCCAACAGATTCTGGGGCCAACGTCCTGACTTTC. Translating gives CASRPTDSGANVLTF.

The sample holds a few counts of this clonotype. V usage is TRBV12-3 or TRBV12-4 and J usage is TRBJ1-2, with D unresolved. The CDR3 covers 16 residues. Trimming cost V 1 base and J 0 bases, with 12 bases left between them. For the CDR3, the DNA is TGTGCCAGCAGTTTAGATTTTAGGGTAGCTAACTATGGCTACACCTTC. This sequence encodes CASSLDFRVANYGYTF.

As to this clonotype: One end of the junction varies from germline; a read error may be responsible. V is TRBV4-1 and J is TRBJ2-1, with 10 nucleotides matching TRBD1. Germline lookup yields CDR1 MGHRA and CDR2 YSYEKL. The CDR3 covers 18 residues. The CDR3 DNA follows: TGCGCCAGCAGCCAAAGGGACAGGGGCCGAAGCTCCTACAATGAGCAGTCCTTC. This sequence encodes CASSQRDRGRSSYNEQSF.

V usage is TRBV28 and J usage is TRBJ2-5; 11 nucleotides agree with TRBD2. CDR3 size: 12 residues. Losses at the gene ends were 3 bases for V and 13 bases for J; bases not matched to a gene: 4. The germline V gene has CDR1 MDHEN and CDR2 SYDVKM. The CDR3 reads CASSLTSGIGYF. The DNA of the CDR3 is TGTGCCAGCAGTTTGACTAGCGGGATTGGGTACTTC. Using reference TRBV28 and TRBJ2-5 for the parts outside the CDR3, the full variable domain is DVKVTQSSRYLVKRTGEKVFLECVQDMDHENMFWYRQDPGLGLRLIYFSYDVKMKEKGDIPEGYSVSREKKERFSLILESASTNQTSMYLCASSLTSGIGYFGPGTRLLVL.

This clonotype was observed a few times. The chain joins TRBV20-1 to TRBJ2-3; D is perhaps TRBD2 (5 bases). The CDR3 runs to 14 residues. V was cut by 0 bases and J by 0 bases, with 7 bases left in between. The germline CDR1 and CDR2 sequences are DFQATT and SNEGSKA (reference sequence). CDR3 sequence: CSARDWTSTDTQYF. CDR3 sequence (DNA): TGCAGTGCTAGAGATTGGACTAGCACAGATACGCAGTATTTT.

At least ten counts were recorded for this clonotype. The rearrangement links TRBV29-1 to TRBJ2-1; D is possibly TRBD2 (6 bases). The CDR3 loop spans 14 amino acids. V was trimmed by 4 bases and J by 8 bases, leaving 18 bases between them. Germline assignment: CDR1 SQVTM and CDR2 ANQGSEA. The CDR3 DNA reads TGCAGCGTTGCGCCTAGCGCGAGGCCCTATGAGCAGTTCTTC. The encoded protein is CSVAPSARPYEQFF.

There are a few counts of this clonotype. The chain carries TRBV5-1 and TRBJ2-3, with D possibly being TRBD2 (6 bases). CDR1 and CDR2 from the germline V gene are SGHRS and YFSETQ. Trimming shortened V by 1 base and J by 5 bases, and 11 bases separated the two germline ends. The CDR3 totals 14 residues. The CDR3 nucleotides read TGCGCCAGCAGCTTGCCGGGGGAGGTAGATACGCAGTATTTT. Translating gives CASSLPGEVDTQYF.

This rearrangement joins TRBV7-9 to TRBJ2-7, with TRBD1 as a possible D gene (5 bases). V was cut by 1 base and J by 2 bases, with 12 bases left in between. Looked up from germline, CDR1 is SEHNR and CDR2 is FQNEAQ (reference sequence). The CDR3 length is 15 residues. The CDR3 DNA reads as TGTGCCAGCAGCTTAGAACCACAGGCTCCCTACGAGCAGTACTTC. Protein product: CASSLEPQAPYEQYF.

V and J are TRBV12-3 or TRBV12-4 and TRBJ2-3, with no clear D. The CDR3 length is 13 residues. V was clipped by 0 bases and J by 8 bases, with 9 bases between them. For the CDR3, the DNA is TGTGCCAGCAGTTTAGCAGGGCCAGGTACGCAGTATTTT. It encodes CASSLAGPGTQYF.

This clonotype showed up just a few times. The rearrangement links TRBV5-4 to TRBJ2-1; no clear D gene. Per germline, CDR1 SGHNT and CDR2 YYREEE (reference sequence). The CDR3 contains 15 residues. The V and J ends lost 1 base and 5 bases respectively, with 13 bases between them. CDR3 sequence: CASSLYYVADNEQFF. The CDR3 DNA reads as TGTGCCAGCAGCTTGTACTACGTCGCCGACAATGAGCAGTTCTTC.

This clonotype was recorded once. In DNA form, the CDR3 reads TGTGCCAGCAGTGCGGGACAGACCACTGAAGCTTTCTTT. Its protein product is CASSAGQTTEAFF. The chain combines TRBV6-1 with TRBJ1-1; TRBD1 matches 7 bases. Losses at the gene ends were 4 bases for V and 4 bases for J; bases not matched to a gene: 3. Germline V lookup: CDR1 MNHNS, CDR2 SASEGT. The CDR3 extends over 13 amino acids.

This clonotype was found a few times. The CDR3 DNA reads TGCGCCAGCAGCCAAGTACTAGCGGGAGGGTTGACAGATACGCAGTATTTT. Amino acids: CASSQVLAGGLTDTQYF. The rearrangement links TRBV5-1 to TRBJ2-3; 13 bases agree with TRBD2. The CDR3 consists of 17 residues. V gave up 4 bases and J gave up 3 bases; unmatched junction bases: 8. Per germline, CDR1 SGHRS and CDR2 YFSETQ.